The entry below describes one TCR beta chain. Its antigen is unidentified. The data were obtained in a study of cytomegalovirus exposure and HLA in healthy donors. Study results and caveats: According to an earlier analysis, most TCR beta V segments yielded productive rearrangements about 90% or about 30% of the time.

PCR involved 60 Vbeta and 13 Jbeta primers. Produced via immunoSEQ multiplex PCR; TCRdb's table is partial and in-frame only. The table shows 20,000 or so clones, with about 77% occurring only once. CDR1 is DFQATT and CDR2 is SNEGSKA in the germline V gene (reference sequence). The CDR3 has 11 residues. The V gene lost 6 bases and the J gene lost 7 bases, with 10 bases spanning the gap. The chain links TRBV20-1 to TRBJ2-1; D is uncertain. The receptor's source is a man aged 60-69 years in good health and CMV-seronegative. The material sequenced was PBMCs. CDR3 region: CSATTGNEQFF. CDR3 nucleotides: TGCAGTGCCACTACCGGGAATGAGCAGTTCTTC.